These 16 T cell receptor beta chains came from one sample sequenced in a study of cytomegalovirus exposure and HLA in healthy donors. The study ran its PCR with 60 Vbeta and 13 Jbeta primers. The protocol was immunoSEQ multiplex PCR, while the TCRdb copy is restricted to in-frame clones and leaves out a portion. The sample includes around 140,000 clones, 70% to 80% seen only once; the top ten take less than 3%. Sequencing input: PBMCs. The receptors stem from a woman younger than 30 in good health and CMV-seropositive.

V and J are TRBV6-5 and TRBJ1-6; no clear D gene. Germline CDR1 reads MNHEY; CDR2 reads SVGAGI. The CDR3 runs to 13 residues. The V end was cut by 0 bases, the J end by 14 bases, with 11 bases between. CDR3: CASSYSKAGSLHF. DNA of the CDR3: TGTGCCAGCAGTTACTCAAAAGCGGGATCCCTCCACTTT.

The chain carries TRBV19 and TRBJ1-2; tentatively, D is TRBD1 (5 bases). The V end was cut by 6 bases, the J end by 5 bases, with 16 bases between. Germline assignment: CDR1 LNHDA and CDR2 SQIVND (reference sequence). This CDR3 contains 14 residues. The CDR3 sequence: CASSQRAAGYGYTF. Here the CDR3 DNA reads TGTGCCAGTAGCCAAAGAGCCGCAGGGTATGGCTACACCTTC.

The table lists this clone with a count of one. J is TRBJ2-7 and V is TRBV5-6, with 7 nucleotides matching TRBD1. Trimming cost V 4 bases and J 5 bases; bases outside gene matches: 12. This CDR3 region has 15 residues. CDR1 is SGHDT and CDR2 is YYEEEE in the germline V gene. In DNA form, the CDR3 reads TGTGCCAGCAGCCGTGGACAGGTAGTGTTCCACGAGCAGTACTTC. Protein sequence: CASSRGQVVFHEQYF.

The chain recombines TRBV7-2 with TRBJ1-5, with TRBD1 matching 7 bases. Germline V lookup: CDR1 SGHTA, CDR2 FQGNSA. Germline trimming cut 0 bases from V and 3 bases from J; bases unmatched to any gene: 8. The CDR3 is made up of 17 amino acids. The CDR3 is CASSLAPGQKPNQPQHF. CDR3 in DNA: TGTGCCAGCAGCTTAGCACCGGGACAGAAACCCAATCAGCCCCAGCATTTT. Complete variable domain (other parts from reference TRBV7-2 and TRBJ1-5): GAGVSQSPSNKVTEKGKDVELRCDPISGHTALYWYRQSLGQGLEFLIYFQGNSAPDKSGLPSDRFSAERTGGSVSTLTIQRTQQEDSAVYLCASSLAPGQKPNQPQHFGDGTRLSIL.

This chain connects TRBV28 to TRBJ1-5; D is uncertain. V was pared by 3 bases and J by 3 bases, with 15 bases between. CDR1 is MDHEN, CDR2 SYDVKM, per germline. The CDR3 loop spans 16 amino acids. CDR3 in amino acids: CASSFIGLAPNQPQHF. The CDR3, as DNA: TGTGCCAGCAGTTTTATTGGCTTGGCCCCCAATCAGCCCCAGCATTTT.

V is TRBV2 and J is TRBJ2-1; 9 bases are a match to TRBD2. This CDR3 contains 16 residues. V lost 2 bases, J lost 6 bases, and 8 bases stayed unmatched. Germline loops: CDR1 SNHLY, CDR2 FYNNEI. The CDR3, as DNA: TGTGCCAGCAGTGAATCGGACGCTAGCGGGGTCAATGAGCAGTTCTTC. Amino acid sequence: CASSESDASGVNEQFF.

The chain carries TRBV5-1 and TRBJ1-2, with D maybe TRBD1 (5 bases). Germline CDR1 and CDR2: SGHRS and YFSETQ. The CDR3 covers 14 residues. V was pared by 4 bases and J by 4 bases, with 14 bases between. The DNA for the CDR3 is TGCGCCAGCAGCGGGGGGGACGGACCCTATGGCTACACCTTC. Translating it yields CASSGGDGPYGYTF.

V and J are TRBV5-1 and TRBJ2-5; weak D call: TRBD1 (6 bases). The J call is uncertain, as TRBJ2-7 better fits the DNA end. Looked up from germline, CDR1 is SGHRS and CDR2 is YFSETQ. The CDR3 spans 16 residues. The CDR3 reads CASSSQEMTGNYEQYF. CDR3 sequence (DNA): TGCGCCAGCAGCTCCCAAGAAATGACAGGAAACTACGAGCAGTACTTC.

The DNA for the CDR3 is TGTGCCAGCAGTGAAGGGACCCCGGGATATGGCTACACCTTC. Translating it yields CASSEGTPGYGYTF. The chain employs TRBV6-1 and TRBJ1-2; D is uncertain. The CDR3 is 14 amino acids. The germline gives CDR1 MNHNS, CDR2 SASEGT. Trimming pared 1 base from V and 5 bases from J, leaving 11 bases between.

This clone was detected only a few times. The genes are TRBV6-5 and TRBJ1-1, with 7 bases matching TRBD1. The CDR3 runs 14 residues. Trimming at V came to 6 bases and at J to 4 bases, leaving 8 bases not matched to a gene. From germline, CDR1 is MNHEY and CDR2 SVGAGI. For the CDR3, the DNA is TGTGCCAGCAGCCGACAGGGCCAGGGCACTGAAGCTTTCTTT. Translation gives CASSRQGQGTEAFF.

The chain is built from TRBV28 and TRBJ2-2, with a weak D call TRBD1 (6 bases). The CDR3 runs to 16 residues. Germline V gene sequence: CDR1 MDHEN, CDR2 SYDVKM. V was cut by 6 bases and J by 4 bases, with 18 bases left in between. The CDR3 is CASSSRTDSGTGELFF. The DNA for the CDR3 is TGTGCCAGCAGCTCCCGGACAGACTCCGGCACCGGGGAGCTGTTTTTT.

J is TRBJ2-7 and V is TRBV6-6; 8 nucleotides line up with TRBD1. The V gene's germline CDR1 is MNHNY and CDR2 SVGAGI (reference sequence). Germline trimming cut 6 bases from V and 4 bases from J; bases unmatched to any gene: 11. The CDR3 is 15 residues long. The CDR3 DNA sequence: TGTGCCAGCAGAGAACGCGGGACAGGACCGTACGAGCAGTACTTC. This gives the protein CASRERGTGPYEQYF.

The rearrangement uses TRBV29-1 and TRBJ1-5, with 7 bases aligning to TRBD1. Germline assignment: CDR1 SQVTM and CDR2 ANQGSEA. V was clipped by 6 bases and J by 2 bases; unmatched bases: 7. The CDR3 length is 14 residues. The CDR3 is CSVQAQGGNQPQHF. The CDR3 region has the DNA TGCAGCGTGCAGGCCCAGGGGGGCAATCAGCCCCAGCATTTT.

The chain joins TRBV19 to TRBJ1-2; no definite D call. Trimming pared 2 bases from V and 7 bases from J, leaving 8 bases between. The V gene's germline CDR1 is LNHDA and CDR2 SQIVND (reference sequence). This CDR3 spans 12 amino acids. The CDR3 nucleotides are TGTGCCAGTAGTATATGGGGAGGTGGCTACACCTTC. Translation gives CASSIWGGGYTF.

The CDR3 DNA sequence: TGTGCCAGCAGCTTGTTGGACTTGGGCACAGATACGCAGTATTTT. Translation: CASSLLDLGTDTQYF. This chain links TRBV13 with TRBJ2-3, with a possible D match to TRBD2 (5 bases). Germline loops: CDR1 PRHDT, CDR2 FYEKMQ (reference sequence). V gave up 3 bases and J gave up 1 base, with 11 bases separating them. CDR3 size: 15 residues. The complete variable domain, with remaining parts taken from reference TRBV13 and TRBJ2-3, reads AAGVIQSPRHLIKEKRETATLKCYPIPRHDTVYWYQQGPGQDPQFLISFYEKMQSDKGSIPDRFSAQQFSDYHSELNMSSLELGDSALYFCASSLLDLGTDTQYFGPGTRLTVL.

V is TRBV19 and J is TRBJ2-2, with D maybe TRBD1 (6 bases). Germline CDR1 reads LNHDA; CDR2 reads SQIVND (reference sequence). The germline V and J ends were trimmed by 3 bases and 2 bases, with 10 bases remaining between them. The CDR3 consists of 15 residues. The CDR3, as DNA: TGTGCCAGTAGTATGCAGGGGAGAAACACCGGGGAGCTGTTTTTT. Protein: CASSMQGRNTGELFF.